The present T cell receptor beta chain was sequenced within a study of human T cells and chemical hapten exposure. Overall study findings and caveats: TCRs above 1 in 1000 frequency did not change with DPC sensitization.

Each CDR3 protein is one row after TCRdb ran MiXCR on the RACE reads. The sample lists roughly 130,000 distinct CDR3 sequences; about 9% were seen once. Time point given: healthy volunteer bleed at 2 weeks. Unseparated into fractions, whole blood served as the source from which total RNA was extracted. This clonotype was seen many times. As yet, its antigen is unknown. The sequence came from a male donor in good health. Some clones in this sample may be carry-over from other donors' samples. The specimen was whole blood.

In nucleotides, the CDR3 is TGTGCCAGCAGCCAAGGGACTCCCAGGCGTTCGGCAGATACGCAGTATTTT. Protein product: CASSQGTPRRSADTQYF. The chain carries TRBV7-2 and TRBJ2-3, with D maybe TRBD2 (6 bases). Trimming took off 5 bases at V and 4 bases at J, with 22 bases between the two ends. The CDR3 length is 17 residues. Germline CDR1 SGHTA, CDR2 FQGNSA.